The entry below describes one T cell receptor beta chain. Its antigen is currently not known. Per-base quality was not reported, and no clone a single base away is much larger than it. The data are from a study of preoperative IRX-2 immunotherapy in early breast cancer (dated by TCRdb to between 2019 and 2020). Library preparation employed the immunoSEQ multiplex PCR assay. TCRdb's version of the immuneACCESS table is confined to in-frame rearrangements and falls short of the full clone set. An unresolved V gene accounts for under half of the shortfall where checked; the remainder is of unknown origin. The sample table shows approximately 98,000 clones, and 70% to 90% are seen once. The ten largest clones represent roughly 2% of the sample. Deletion took 2 bases off V and 4 bases off J, with a span of 17 bases between the germline ends. CDR1 and CDR2 (ENHRY, SYGVKD) derive from the germline V gene. Inclusive of the bounding cysteine and phenylalanine, the CDR3 is 16 residues long. Only the CDR3 part of the read is kept: 48 bases, read in frame from the first base.

Interpreted using the paper, the treatment or condition label stands for: preoperative locoregional IRX-2 cytokine immunotherapy. The samples were obtained from a phase Ib study that tested preoperative, locoregional IRX-2 cytokine immunotherapy designed to prime immune responses. Patients with early-stage breast cancer who were given IRX-2 before surgery served as donors. The chain is encoded by TRBV10-3 joined to TRBJ2-5; D gene: possibly TRBD2, on 6 matching bases. The source material was tumor tissue, sampled after IRX-2 immunotherapy. The TCR comes from a human donor with breast cancer. The CDR3 protein is CAISEGEFKGGETQYF. The nucleotide sequence reads as follows: TGTGCCATCAGTGAGGGAGAGTTCAAGGGAGGAGAGACCCAGTACTTC.